The clone carrying this TCR beta chain is categorized as large (0.1 to 1%). Its target is unknown. TCRdb ran MiXCR on the 5' RACE reads and lists one entry per CDR3 protein. The sample records several thousand distinct CDR3 sequences, just over 30% being singletons. Study results and limitations: The TCR gene usage of tumor memory CD4+ T cells clustered together with blood and lymph node memory CD4+ cells and with lymph node naive CD4+ cells.

The germline V gene encodes CDR1 MNHNY and CDR2 SVGAGI (reference sequence). CDR3 size: 13 residues. Trimming left V 5 bases short and J 7 bases short, with 12 bases between. Material: memory CD4+ T cells sorted from a lymph node. Indicated subset: memory CD4+ T cells, CD4+CD45RO+CD25-. The V and J genes are TRBV6-6 and TRBJ2-1; weak D call: TRBD2 (6 bases). The sequence was collected from a female donor with breast cancer. CDR3 sequence reads: CASSRGGGNEQFF. CDR3 DNA sequence: TGTGCCAGCAGTCGGGGAGGTGGAAATGAGCAGTTCTTC.